The 22 T cell receptor beta chains given below trace back to one sample, sequenced in a study of cytomegalovirus exposure and HLA in healthy donors. A multiplex PCR was run with 60 Vbeta primers and 13 Jbeta primers. Sequencing was performed with immunoSEQ multiplex PCR; in TCRdb, only in-frame clones are kept and a portion is missing. In the table there are some 200,000 clones, around 84% of which are singletons. Sequencing input: PBMCs. These receptors were obtained from a woman aged 18-35 years in good health and CMV-seronegative.

The rearrangement links TRBV6-5 to TRBJ1-4; 7 nucleotides match TRBD1. V shed 8 bases, J shed 6 bases, and the junction held 9 bases outside the gene matches. Germline CDR1 and CDR2: MNHEY and SVGAGI. The CDR3 is 14 amino acids. Here the CDR3 reads CASAQGGEDEKLFF. CDR3 nucleotide sequence: TGTGCCAGCGCCCAGGGGGGTGAAGATGAAAAACTGTTTTTT.

The CDR3 DNA reads TGTGCCGGAAGTAGGGACAGCGATTCCTACGAGCAGTACGTC. It specifies CAGSRDSDSYEQYV. V usage is TRBV2 and J usage is TRBJ2-7, with TRBD1 matching 7 bases. Trimming removed 11 bases from V and 1 base from J; junction bases left unmatched: 11. The germline gives CDR1 SNHLY, CDR2 FYNNEI. This CDR3 has 14 amino acids.

V usage is TRBV7-2 and J usage is TRBJ2-7; 8 positions match TRBD1. The V gene end was trimmed by 3 bases and the J gene end by 2 bases; junction bases not matched to a gene: 6. This CDR3 has 15 residues. CDR1 is SGHTA, CDR2 FQGNSA, per germline. The CDR3 protein is CASSFSTGDTYEQYF. The CDR3, as DNA: TGTGCCAGCAGCTTTTCGACAGGGGATACCTACGAGCAGTACTTC.

This clone was counted only a few times. The V gene is TRBV7-9, the J gene TRBJ1-2, with TRBD1 matching 7 bases. Germline assignment: CDR1 SEHNR and CDR2 FQNEAQ (reference sequence). The junction had 5 bases not matched to a gene; V was cut back by 5 bases and J by 5 bases. The CDR3 runs 13 residues. The CDR3: CASSPGTAYGYTF. CDR3 nucleotides: TGTGCCAGCAGCCCAGGGACAGCGTATGGCTACACCTTC. Combining the CDR3 with reference TRBV7-9 and TRBJ1-2 gives the whole variable domain DTGVSQNPRHKITKRGQNVTFRCDPISEHNRLYWYRQTLGQGPEFLTYFQNEAQLEKSRLLSDRFSAERPKGSFSTLEIQRTEQGDSAMYLCASSPGTAYGYTFGSGTRLTVV.

This clone came up once. CDR3 sequence reads: CASSPRGLAGETQYF. CDR3 bases: TGTGCCAGCAGCCCCCGGGGACTAGCGGGAGAGACCCAGTACTTC. The chain links TRBV27 to TRBJ2-5, with 12 bases that match TRBD2. The CDR3 has 15 amino acids. Germline lookup yields CDR1 MNHEY and CDR2 SMNVEV (reference sequence). V trimming: 6 bases; J trimming: 4 bases; junction bases outside the gene matches: 6.

This chain uses TRBV15 with TRBJ1-4; D is ambiguous. V was shortened by 4 bases and J by 0 bases, with 9 bases between the two germline ends. This CDR3 has 15 residues. CDR1 and CDR2 from the germline V gene are LNHNV and YYDKDF (reference sequence). As DNA, the CDR3 is TGTGCCACCAGCAAACAGCCAGCAACTAATGAAAAACTGTTTTTT. It is translated as CATSKQPATNEKLFF.

V and J are TRBV15 and TRBJ2-3; TRBD2 agrees at 11 bases. The CDR3 runs 16 residues. With 5 bases clipped from V and 3 bases from J, the junction kept 7 bases outside the gene matches. In germline, CDR1 is LNHNV, CDR2 YYDKDF (reference sequence). The CDR3 sequence is CATSDTGTSGTDTQYF. The CDR3 DNA follows: TGTGCCACCAGCGACACCGGGACTAGCGGTACAGATACGCAGTATTTT.

The chain recombines TRBV6-1 with TRBJ2-2; maybe TRBD1 (6 bases). The CDR3 length is 14 residues. The V gene's germline CDR1 is MNHNS and CDR2 SASEGT. Trimming took off 2 bases at V and 5 bases at J, with 9 bases between the two ends. The CDR3 DNA is TGTGCCAGCAGTGAAAGGGGGAGAACCGGGGAGCTGTTTTTT. Translating it yields CASSERGRTGELFF.

The gene calls are TRBV2 and TRBJ2-7, with D perhaps TRBD2 (6 bases). The CDR3 has 14 amino acids. Germline loops: CDR1 SNHLY, CDR2 FYNNEI. V was trimmed by 10 bases and J by 1 base, leaving 17 bases between them. CDR3 in amino acids: CATSRDSISYEQYV. The CDR3 coding sequence is TGTGCCACCAGCCGGGACTCCATTTCCTACGAGCAGTACGTC.

The chain combines TRBV11-2 with TRBJ2-7; 8 bases align to TRBD2. The CDR3 extends over 15 amino acids. Per germline, CDR1 SGHAT and CDR2 FQNNGV. V was clipped by 2 bases and J by 0 bases; unmatched bases: 3. The CDR3 loop reads CASSLTSGSSYEQYF. The DNA of the CDR3 is TGTGCCAGCAGCTTAACTAGCGGCAGCTCCTACGAGCAGTACTTC.

Concerning this clone: The junction differs from germline at one of its ends, possibly a read error. The chain joins TRBV15 to TRBJ1-3, with 7 bases matching TRBD1. The germline CDR1 and CDR2 sequences are LNHNV and YYDKDF (reference sequence). The CDR3 extends over 16 amino acids. The CDR3 coding sequence is TGTGTCACCAGCAGAGAGCTTGACAGGGCTGGAAACACCATATATTTT. Protein: CVTSRELDRAGNTIYF.

V is TRBV10-1 and J is TRBJ2-1; D is perhaps TRBD2 (5 bases). Deletions cut 3 bases from V and 4 bases from J, with 13 bases between. The CDR3 length is 15 residues. Germline CDR1 and CDR2: WNHNN and SYGVQD (reference sequence). The chain's CDR3 is CASSDGASWYNEQFF. The CDR3 DNA reads as TGCGCCAGCAGTGACGGCGCTAGCTGGTACAATGAGCAGTTCTTC.

This chain joins TRBV29-1 and TRBJ2-2; 15 positions agree with TRBD2. The CDR3 contains 16 residues. Germline assignment: CDR1 SQVTM and CDR2 ANQGSEA. V shed 7 bases, J shed 8 bases, and the junction held 11 bases outside the gene matches. CDR3 residues: CSGLGLAGGAAGELFF. The CDR3, as DNA: TGCAGCGGCCTTGGACTAGCGGGAGGGGCTGCTGGGGAGCTGTTTTTT.

The V and J genes are TRBV5-6 and TRBJ2-1; D is possibly TRBD2 (5 bases). This CDR3 contains 15 residues. Germline assignment: CDR1 SGHDT and CDR2 YYEEEE. Between the trimmed V and J ends, which lost 0 bases and 8 bases, there was a span of 15 bases. The DNA for the CDR3 is TGTGCCAGCAGCTTGGCTCTAAGGAGCGGCCATGAGCAGTTCTTC. It encodes CASSLALRSGHEQFF.

The chain joins TRBV19 to TRBJ2-4; D ambiguous. The CDR3 totals 11 residues. The germline V and J ends were trimmed by 6 bases and 9 bases, with 9 bases remaining between them. The germline V gene has CDR1 LNHDA and CDR2 SQIVND (reference sequence). As DNA, the CDR3 is TGTGCCAGTAGGCTCTACGGCATTCAGTACTTC. Amino acids: CASRLYGIQYF.

The chain couples TRBV27 to TRBJ1-5; 9 nucleotides align to TRBD1. J was trimmed by 0 bases and V by 9 bases; bases with no gene match: 9. The CDR3 runs 16 residues. Germline V gene data show CDR1 as MNHEY and CDR2 as SMNVEV (reference sequence). This chain's CDR3 is CARVPGTGFSNQPQHF. The CDR3 nucleotides read TGTGCCAGGGTCCCCGGGACAGGGTTTAGCAATCAGCCCCAGCATTTT.

This clone was detected a few times. The J gene is TRBJ2-3, the V gene TRBV5-6; D not resolved. The ends were cut back, 0 bases at V and 4 bases at J, with 9 bases in the middle. This CDR3 spans 14 amino acids. Germline CDR1 is SGHDT and CDR2 is YYEEEE. CDR3 DNA: TGTGCCAGCAGCTTGGGGCATCGTTCAGATACGCAGTATTTT. Its translation is CASSLGHRSDTQYF.

On this clone itself: Other nucleotide sequences in the sample specify the same CDR3. V gene TRBV5-1 combines with J gene TRBJ1-5; D might be TRBD1 (6 bases). Trimming took off 0 bases at V and 3 bases at J, with 10 bases between the two ends. The germline CDR1 and CDR2 sequences are SGHRS and YFSETQ. This CDR3 comprises 15 residues. This chain's CDR3 is CASSLGDRSNQPQHF. Here the CDR3 DNA reads TGCGCCAGCAGCTTGGGAGACAGGTCCAATCAGCCCCAGCATTTT. The entire variable domain, with the rest obtained from reference TRBV5-1 and TRBJ1-5, is as follows: KAGVTQTPRYLIKTRGQQVTLSCSPISGHRSVSWYQQTPGQGLQFLFEYFSETQRNKGNFPGRFSGRQFSNSRSEMNVSTLELGDSALYLCASSLGDRSNQPQHFGDGTRLSIL.

This chain uses TRBV30 with TRBJ1-1, with D maybe TRBD1 (6 bases). Trimming left V 2 bases short and J 4 bases short, with 11 bases between. Germline V gene sequence: CDR1 GTSNPN, CDR2 SVGIG (reference sequence). The CDR3 consists of 13 residues. The chain's CDR3 is CAWSSGGFTEAFF. As DNA, the CDR3 is TGTGCCTGGAGTTCGGGGGGCTTCACTGAAGCTTTCTTT.

The rearrangement uses TRBV5-1 and TRBJ1-6; D not certain. Germline CDR1 SGHRS, CDR2 YFSETQ. Trimming left V 4 bases short and J 5 bases short, with 16 bases between. This CDR3 spans 16 amino acids. The CDR3 DNA is TGCGCCAGCAGCGTGGCCGTCCTCGGGAATAATTCACCCCTCCACTTT. This gives the protein CASSVAVLGNNSPLHF.

V usage is TRBV4-2 and J usage is TRBJ1-1, with 9 bases fitting TRBD1. The trim removed 3 bases at V and 3 bases at J, leaving 5 bases unmatched. CDR3 size: 15 residues. Germline V gives CDR1 LGHNA, CDR2 YNFKEQ. CDR3 in DNA: TGTGCCAGCAGCCACCCGGGACAGGGAGACACTGAAGCTTTCTTT. Its protein is CASSHPGQGDTEAFF.

This rearrangement joins TRBV7-2 to TRBJ1-2; a possible D gene is TRBD1 (5 bases). Trimming stripped 1 base from V and 7 bases from J, with 19 bases between. Germline V gene sequence: CDR1 SGHTA, CDR2 FQGNSA. This CDR3 is 16 amino acids long. The CDR3 bases are TGTGCCAGCAGCTTAGGAGTCTTGGGGGGTCGGGCTGGCTACACCTTC. It translates to CASSLGVLGGRAGYTF.